This entry is about one T cell receptor (beta chain). Its antigen is not identified. The entry originates in a study of T cell responses to AZD1222 COVID-19 vaccine. Whole-study results and caveats: Reports indicate that nearly half of spike-specific TCRs are directed at unmutated variant regions. Clonal diversity was possibly underestimated, and white British individuals and females predominated among donors. Only five or six AZD1222 recipients were seropositive at baseline.

TCRdb keeps only in-frame clones here, not all; method: immunoSEQ multiplex PCR. This table holds about 77,000 clones, roughly 90% found once. Specimen: peripheral blood, collected 28 days after the second AZD1222 dose. The receptor comes from an adult who received the AZD1222 COVID-19 vaccine.

The CDR3 DNA follows: TGTGCCAGCAGCTTAGCGGCTAGCGGGAGGTTCTCCTACGAGCAGTACTTC. The encoded protein is CASSLAASGRFSYEQYF. The chain uses TRBV7-2 and TRBJ2-7, with 11 bases identical to TRBD2. Germline loops: CDR1 SGHTA, CDR2 FQGNSA. The length of the CDR3 is 17 residues. The junction had 4 bases not matched to a gene; V was cut back by 0 bases and J by 0 bases.